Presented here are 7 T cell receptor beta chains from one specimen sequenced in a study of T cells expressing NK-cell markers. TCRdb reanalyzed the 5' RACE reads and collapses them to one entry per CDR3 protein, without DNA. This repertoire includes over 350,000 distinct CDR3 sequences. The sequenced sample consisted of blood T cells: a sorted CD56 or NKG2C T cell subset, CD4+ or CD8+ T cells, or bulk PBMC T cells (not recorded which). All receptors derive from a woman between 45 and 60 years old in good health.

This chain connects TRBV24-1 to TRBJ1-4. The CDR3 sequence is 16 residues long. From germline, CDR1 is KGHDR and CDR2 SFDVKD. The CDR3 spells CATSDTRRGGDEKLFF.

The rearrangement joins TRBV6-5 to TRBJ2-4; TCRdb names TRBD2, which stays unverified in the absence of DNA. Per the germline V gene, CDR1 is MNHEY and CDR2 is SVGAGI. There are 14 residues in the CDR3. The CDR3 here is CASSRAGLANIQYF.

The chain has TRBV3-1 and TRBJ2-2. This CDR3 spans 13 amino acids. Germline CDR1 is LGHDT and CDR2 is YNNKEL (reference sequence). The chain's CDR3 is CASTRERPGELFF.

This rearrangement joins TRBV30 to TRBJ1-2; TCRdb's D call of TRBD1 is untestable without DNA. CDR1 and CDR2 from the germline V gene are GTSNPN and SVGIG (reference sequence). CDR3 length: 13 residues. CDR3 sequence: CAWSVLGGVGYTF.

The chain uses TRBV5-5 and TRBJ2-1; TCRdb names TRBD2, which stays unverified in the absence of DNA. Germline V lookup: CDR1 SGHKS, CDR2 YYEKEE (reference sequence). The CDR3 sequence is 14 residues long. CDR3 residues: CASSFESLAYEQFF.

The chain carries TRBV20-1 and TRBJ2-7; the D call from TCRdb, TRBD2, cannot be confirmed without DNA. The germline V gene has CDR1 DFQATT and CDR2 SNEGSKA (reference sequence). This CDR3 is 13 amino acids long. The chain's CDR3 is CSASGRGQYEQYF.

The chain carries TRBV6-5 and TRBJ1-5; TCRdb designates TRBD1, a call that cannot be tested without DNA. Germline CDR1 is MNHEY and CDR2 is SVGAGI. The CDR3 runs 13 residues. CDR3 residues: CASRDRENQPQHF.